This T cell receptor beta chain was sequenced during a study of blood T cell repertoires in COVID-19. Overall study context: Donors in the United States, Italy and Spain gave samples during acute or convalescent COVID-19. T cells, B-cell-depleted T cells, or PBMCs provided the cDNA or gDNA that served as material.

How the authors handled the data: By means of reference gene primer amplification, nucleated cell counts were estimated. The method was immunoSEQ multiplex PCR; TCRdb's version includes in-frame clones alone and lacks a portion of them. That table is the source of V, J and clone size, and D and trimming were worked out from the DNA. The sample includes about 200,000 clones, more than 65% of them seen just once. This CDR3 has 18 amino acids. With 6 bases clipped from V and 7 bases from J, the junction kept 17 bases outside the gene matches. Germline lookup yields CDR1 MNHEY and CDR2 SVGEGT. The rearrangement links TRBV6-2 or TRBV6-3 to TRBJ2-1; TRBD2 matches 11 bases. The receptor was isolated from a human donor in a cohort sampled during active COVID-19. Sequencing was done on a sample of peripheral blood. The CDR3, as DNA: TGTGCCAGCAGCCGAGGGACTAGCGGCAACCCCCCTTGGAATGAGCAGTTCTTC. Translation gives CASSRGTSGNPPWNEQFF.